One and the same sample provided the 16 T cell receptor beta chains below, sequenced in a study of T cell changes during pregnancy in multiple sclerosis (dated by TCRdb to between 2018 and 2021). Preparation of the library involved the immunoSEQ multiplex PCR assay. What TCRdb holds here is the immuneACCESS table cut down to in-frame rearrangements. Part of the clones is not present; checked against another copy, under half of the missing clones reflect an unresolved V gene, and the others are unexplained. This sample gives tens of thousands of clones in total; roughly nine tenths of them show up just once. The ten largest clonotypes hold 2% to 2.5% of the sample. Source: peripheral blood, taken in the second trimester of pregnancy. The source of these receptors is a female donor in good health, enrolled as a control in a pregnancy study.

The chain joins TRBV5-8 to TRBJ2-2; TRBD1 might be the D (6 bases). The V end was cut by 2 bases, the J end by 6 bases, with 8 bases between. The germline V gene has CDR1 SGHTS and CDR2 YDEGEE. This CDR3 has 13 amino acids. CDR3 bases: TGTGCCAGCAGCTTTTCAGGGGCCGGGGAGCTGTTTTTT. Its protein product is CASSFSGAGELFF.

This rearrangement joins TRBV4-3 to TRBJ1-6; D call uncertain. Germline assignment: CDR1 LGHNA and CDR2 YSLEER. The CDR3 covers 15 residues. The V and J ends lost 0 bases and 6 bases respectively, with 9 bases between them. The CDR3 DNA follows: TGCGCCAGCAGCCAAGATCGGGGAATTAATTCACCCCTCCACTTT. Its translation: CASSQDRGINSPLHF.

CDR3 coding DNA: TGTGCCATCAGTGAGTCTGGGCAGGGGGTGATCACAGATACGCAGTATTTT. This encodes CAISESGQGVITDTQYF. This chain uses TRBV10-3 with TRBJ2-3; TRBD1 agrees at 7 bases. CDR1 and CDR2 from the germline V gene are ENHRY and SYGVKD. V lost 0 bases, J lost 2 bases, and 8 bases stayed unmatched. This CDR3 region has 17 residues.

The J gene is TRBJ1-1, the V gene TRBV19; D gene unclear. The CDR3 consists of 13 residues. The V gene's germline CDR1 is LNHDA and CDR2 SQIVND (reference sequence). Trimming shortened V by 4 bases and J by 6 bases, and 12 bases separated the two germline ends. CDR3 region: CASSTPVPPEAFF. CDR3 DNA sequence: TGTGCCAGTAGTACCCCCGTTCCCCCTGAAGCTTTCTTT. Drawing the rest from reference TRBV19 and TRBJ1-1, the complete variable domain is DGGITQSPKYLFRKEGQNVTLSCEQNLNHDAMYWYRQDPGQGLRLIYYSQIVNDFQKGDIAEGYSVSREKKESFPLTVTSAQKNPTAFYLCASSTPVPPEAFFGQGTRLTVV.

The J gene is TRBJ1-1, the V gene TRBV12-5; D gene uncertain. Trimming removed 6 bases at V and 5 bases at J, with 7 bases between. Germline assignment: CDR1 LGHNT and CDR2 FRNRAP. The length of the CDR3 is 11 residues. The CDR3 nucleotides read TGTGCTAGTGGGGGGAGAACTGAAGCTTTCTTT. It is translated as CASGGRTEAFF.

This chain uses TRBV15 with TRBJ1-2, with D unresolved. CDR1 and CDR2 (germline): LNHNV, YYDKDF (reference sequence). Trimming pared 5 bases from V and 5 bases from J, leaving 15 bases between. There are 14 residues in the CDR3. The CDR3 loop reads CATSASQTQYGYTF. The CDR3 nucleotides are TGTGCCACCAGCGCCAGCCAAACACAGTATGGCTACACCTTC.

The chain has TRBV5-8 and TRBJ1-6; 9 bases are shared with TRBD1. V shed 0 bases, J shed 7 bases, and the junction held 5 bases outside the gene matches. CDR1 and CDR2 from the germline V gene are SGHTS and YDEGEE. This CDR3 has 16 amino acids. The CDR3 protein is CASSLAVDRGNSPLHF. The CDR3 nucleotides read TGTGCCAGCAGCTTGGCGGTGGACAGGGGAAATTCACCCCTCCACTTT.

V usage is TRBV19 and J usage is TRBJ1-6, with a weak D call TRBD1 (6 bases). V was clipped by 5 bases and J by 12 bases, with 14 bases between them. This CDR3 comprises 13 residues. Germline CDR1 is LNHDA and CDR2 is SQIVND (reference sequence). This chain's CDR3 is CASSPAIRGPLHF. The DNA for the CDR3 is TGTGCCAGTAGTCCGGCCATCAGGGGACCCCTCCACTTT.

The genes are TRBV11-2 and TRBJ1-1; TRBD1 is a possible D gene (6 bases). Trimming removed 5 bases at V and 8 bases at J, with 12 bases between. This CDR3 contains 12 residues. Per the germline V gene, CDR1 is SGHAT and CDR2 is FQNNGV. The DNA of the CDR3 is TGTGCCAGCAGCCGGGGGGCTACCGAAGCTTTCTTT. Its protein product is CASSRGATEAFF.

The chain has TRBV2 and TRBJ2-3; D is unclear. The V end lost 5 bases, the J end lost 1 base, and 10 bases lay between the germline ends. CDR1 is SNHLY and CDR2 is FYNNEI in the germline V gene. The CDR3 has 14 amino acids. The CDR3 protein is CASSWSSGTDTQYF. Written as DNA, the CDR3 is TGTGCCAGCAGTTGGAGCTCCGGCACAGATACGCAGTATTTT.

The V call is TRBV4-1, the J call TRBJ2-1; D possibly corresponds to TRBD2 (5 bases). V was pared by 6 bases and J by 2 bases, with 14 bases between. CDR3 length: 15 residues. Germline lookup yields CDR1 MGHRA and CDR2 YSYEKL. DNA of the CDR3: TGCGCCAGCAGTCAAAGTCCCGGGGCCTACAATGAGCAGTTCTTC. Its protein is CASSQSPGAYNEQFF.

The chain couples TRBV9 to TRBJ1-2; D is perhaps TRBD1 (6 bases). Germline CDR1 and CDR2: SGDLS and YYNGEE. The CDR3 has 15 amino acids. V lost 3 bases and J 6 bases, leaving 18 bases between the germline ends. CDR3 region: CASSEHGTQGDGYTF. The DNA of the CDR3 is TGTGCCAGCAGCGAGCATGGGACACAGGGAGATGGCTACACCTTC. Full variable domain (missing parts from reference TRBV9 and TRBJ1-2): DSGVTQTPKHLITATGQRVTLRCSPRSGDLSVYWYQQSLDQGLQFLIQYYNGEERAKGNILERFSAQQFPDLHSELNLSSLELGDSALYFCASSEHGTQGDGYTFGSGTRLTVV.

The chain couples TRBV9 to TRBJ2-7; D is undetermined. The CDR3 consists of 12 residues. Germline V gene sequence: CDR1 SGDLS, CDR2 YYNGEE. Deletions cut 3 bases from V and 6 bases from J, with 10 bases between. The CDR3 DNA reads TGTGCCAGCAGCGGGCCCTCTCTCGAGCAGTACTTC. This codes for CASSGPSLEQYF.

In its sample, this clone was seen a few times. J is TRBJ2-7 and V is TRBV4-2; TRBD1 matches 7 bases. V gave up 0 bases and J gave up 2 bases; unmatched junction bases: 1. This CDR3 is 14 amino acids long. The germline CDR1 and CDR2 sequences are LGHNA and YNFKEQ. The CDR3 loop is CASSQETGAYEQYF. The CDR3 DNA is TGTGCCAGCAGCCAAGAAACAGGGGCCTACGAGCAGTACTTC.

V is TRBV7-8 and J is TRBJ1-4; D gene unclear. The CDR3 is 15 amino acids. The germline CDR1 and CDR2 sequences are SGHVS and FQNEAQ. V lost 5 bases, J lost 7 bases, and 17 bases lay in between. CDR3 sequence reads: CASSPYSGSGEKLFF. CDR3 bases: TGTGCCAGCAGCCCTTACTCCGGCTCGGGTGAAAAACTGTTTTTT. Full variable domain (outside the CDR3, taken from reference TRBV7-8 and TRBJ1-4): GAGVSQSPRYKVAKRGQDVALRCDPISGHVSLFWYQQALGQGPEFLTYFQNEAQLDKSGLPSDRFFAERPEGSVSTLKIQRTQQEDSAVYLCASSPYSGSGEKLFFGSGTQLSVL.

The chain combines TRBV6-5 with TRBJ2-2; a weak D match, TRBD2 (6 bases). The CDR3 is 14 amino acids. The V gene's germline CDR1 is MNHEY and CDR2 SVGAGI. Between the trimmed V and J ends, which lost 6 bases and 5 bases, there was a span of 13 bases. The chain's CDR3 is CASRGTGRTGELFF. CDR3 nucleotides: TGTGCCAGCAGGGGGACTGGGAGAACCGGGGAGCTGTTTTTT.